This TCR beta chain was observed in a study of blood T cells in healthy people across ages. Findings and caveats of the study: Researchers report that TCR beta diversity correlated strongly with naive T cell percentage. PBMCs were not sorted, which prevented a conclusive comparison of naive versus antigen-experienced cells.

From germline, CDR1 is DFQATT and CDR2 SNEGSKA (reference sequence). This CDR3 spans 15 amino acids. Using a J-beta primer mix together with a sample-barcoded 5' primer, a second PCR was run for about 7 to 12 cycles. Each CDR3 protein gets one entry after TCRdb re-called the 5' RACE reads with MiXCR. The sample contains 600,000 to 1,000,000 distinct CDR3 sequences, nearly 60% of which appear only once. Concerning this clonotype: What it binds is unknown.

This TCR was recovered from a man aged 30 to 39 in good health. Sequenced material: blood. The gene calls are TRBV20-1 and TRBJ2-5; 10 nucleotides agree with TRBD2. The J call may be in error: the DNA end matches TRBJ2-7 better. The CDR3 DNA reads as TGCAGTGCTAGAGATAGAACTAGCGGGATCTACGAGCAGTACTTC. It yields the protein CSARDRTSGIYEQYF.